These 7 T cell receptor beta chains share one sample of origin, sequenced in a study of shared T cell receptors in the human thymus. The repertoire was sequenced with immunoSEQ multiplex PCR; TCRdb's copy has only in-frame clones and lacks some. The data contain 500,000 to 750,000 clones, around 87% of them singletons. This sample was shared with a second study, whose subject was human thymus T cells.

Material: thymocytes. The origin of the receptors is a boy under three years old with a congenital heart defect.

This clone appeared a few times. The J gene is TRBJ2-7, the V gene TRBV7-9; 10 bases line up with TRBD1. CDR3 length: 17 amino acids. J lost 5 bases, V lost 3 bases, and 13 bases had no gene match. The germline gives CDR1 SEHNR, CDR2 FQNEAQ (reference sequence). The CDR3 protein is CASSFAKPDRGDHEQYF. For the CDR3, the DNA is TGTGCCAGCAGCTTTGCGAAGCCGGACAGGGGGGACCACGAGCAGTACTTC.

This clone was seen a few times. This rearrangement joins TRBV14 to TRBJ1-1; 7 nucleotides agree with TRBD1. Germline V gene data show CDR1 as SGHDN and CDR2 as FVKESK. This CDR3 comprises 15 residues. With V trimmed by 3 bases and J by 4 bases, 8 bases remained unmatched. CDR3 bases: TGTGCCAGCAGCCACTCACCGACAGGGTTCACTGAAGCTTTCTTT. This gives the protein CASSHSPTGFTEAFF.

The rearrangement links TRBV4-3 to TRBJ2-1; 7 positions match TRBD1. Germline loops: CDR1 LGHNA, CDR2 YSLEER. V dropped 2 bases and J dropped 2; count of bases not matched to a gene: 15. There are 19 residues in the CDR3. This CDR3 is CASSQTPGQGRGTYNEQFF. The CDR3 DNA reads TGCGCCAGCAGCCAAACGCCCGGCCAGGGCAGGGGGACCTACAATGAGCAGTTCTTC.

The V and J genes are TRBV11-3 and TRBJ1-1; 8 positions agree with TRBD1. CDR3 length: 20 amino acids. After removal of 0 bases from V and 2 bases from J, the junction contained 17 bases not matched to a gene. Germline loops: CDR1 SGHNT, CDR2 YENEEA. DNA of the CDR3: TGTGCCAGCAGCTTAGATCTGGGGGACAGGAATCGAGAAGCCAACACTGAAGCTTTCTTT. Translation: CASSLDLGDRNREANTEAFF.

This chain uses TRBV28 with TRBJ1-2, with 8 bases aligning to TRBD1. V lost 6 bases to trimming and J lost 6 bases; unmatched junction nucleotides: 12. The CDR3 covers 15 residues. Germline-derived CDR1 and CDR2 are MDHEN and SYDVKM. The CDR3 sequence is CASSLGQGEGNGYTF. The CDR3 bases are TGTGCCAGCAGCCTAGGACAGGGCGAAGGCAATGGCTACACCTTC.

V and J are TRBV28 and TRBJ2-7; 9 nucleotides match TRBD1. The CDR3 length is 15 residues. Unmatched junction bases numbered 9, after V lost 6 bases and J lost 3 bases. Germline V gene data show CDR1 as MDHEN and CDR2 as SYDVKM. This CDR3 reads CASSAGQGSIYEQYF. The CDR3, as DNA: TGTGCCAGCAGCGCGGGACAGGGAAGTATCTACGAGCAGTACTTC.

This clone appeared a single time. The rearrangement uses TRBV27 and TRBJ2-1, with a tentative D call TRBD2 (5 bases). The CDR3 has 15 amino acids. V lost 2 bases, J lost 0 bases, and 8 bases lay in between. From germline, CDR1 is MNHEY and CDR2 SMNVEV (reference sequence). The CDR3 DNA follows: TGTGCCAGCAGTTTAGGCGGGCGCTCCTACAATGAGCAGTTCTTC. Amino acid sequence: CASSLGGRSYNEQFF.